In this sample, the clone carrying this TCR beta chain turned up once. The table came from immunoSEQ multiplex PCR; TCRdb's copy has only in-frame clones and leaves some out. The sample contains around 100,000 clones, 95% to 96% of which appear only once. CDR3 length: 15 residues. The V gene lost 3 bases and the J gene lost 1 base, with 10 bases spanning the gap. Per the germline V gene, CDR1 is SGHNT and CDR2 is YYREEE (reference sequence). This record comes from a study of technical replicates of blood from a few donors. This sequence was found in a human donor in good health. The chain is built from TRBV5-4 and TRBJ2-2; no reliable D call. Sequenced material: T cells isolated from PBMCs. CDR3: CASSYGLLNTGELFF. DNA for the CDR3: TGTGCCAGCAGCTACGGTCTCCTGAACACCGGGGAGCTGTTTTTT.